This T cell receptor (beta chain) emerged from a study of cytomegalovirus exposure and HLA in healthy donors (TCRdb year 2017). Concerning the study at large: An earlier analysis of approximately 590 of the donors reported 250 to 300 Gb of sequence data and 117 million unique TCR beta sequences from 150 million to 200 million T cells. Roughly 300 gigabases of sequencing data and 70 million to 100 million unique TCR sequences made up an early release that covered several hundred HLA-typed donors. Among the roughly 380 genotyped donors, under 90% belonged to the genetic ancestry cluster associated with self-reported Caucasian donors. The study aimed to test whether cataloging public T cell receptors could reveal signatures of past pathogen exposure. The study used immunosequencing to profile the T cell repertoires of some 600 subjects and linked those repertoires to cytomegalovirus serostatus. In addition to the first cohort of hundreds of subjects, a separate validation cohort of approximately 110 different subjects was used. High-throughput TCR immunosequencing, statistical association of individual TCRs with disease status, and machine learning were combined to predict cytomegalovirus infection status. A later analysis re-analyzed previously published TCR beta repertoires from roughly 690 donors and added high-resolution HLA genotyping to study TCR occurrence patterns. In the later analysis, no new phenotypic data were used to find candidate immune exposures; instead, reliance was placed on TCR beta sequences and their occurrence across donors. In an earlier analysis of a few hundred of the donors, high-throughput TCR beta sequencing was used to judge whether each TCR beta V gene segment behaved as functional or pseudogenic. Donor age, sex, ethnicity and CMV serostatus were compiled alongside the repertoire data. Genome-wide SNP genotypes for about 65% of the 666 donors were used in a later genetic analysis, which treated that subset as a discovery cohort. Every repertoire in the discovery cohort had been generated on one and the same sequencing platform. HLA typing covered class I and class II loci at four-digit resolution. Typing coverage differed by locus: A, B, C, DRB1 and DQB1 were typed in roughly 620-630 donors, DQA1 in 500 to 550, DPA1 in approximately 600, and DPB1 in 450 to 480. About five DR-DQ haplotypes were treated as single units for association and clustering because of strong linkage in the cohort. Among some 400 genotyped donors of the cohort, an average of approximately 240,000 unique TCR beta nucleotide sequences was sequenced per donor, of which about 19% were non-productive. Overall study outcomes, separate from this receptor: Because counts were too low, some 17 rarely observed V segments, including chromosome 9 orphons, were excluded from the earlier analysis of several hundred of the donors. In a later analysis, TCR association rates were found to vary across HLA loci, with the most associated TCRs seen for DRB1 alleles and the fewest for HLA-C alleles. A further reported finding was that TCR beta sequences accurately predicted the HLA-A and HLA-B alleles for most subjects in the first cohort. Most TCR sequences were seen in very few donors, while some public TCRs were found in many individuals. Correlated functional status among segregating V segments might reflect linkage disequilibrium, but an unknown experimental factor could not be ruled out. The classifier was reported to diagnose cytomegalovirus status with high specificity and sensitivity in both the original and validation cohorts. Compared with the roughly 720-donor mean, donors in an Asian-associated ancestry cluster had fewer N-insertions in productive TCRs, according to a later genetic analysis. In vitro tests confirmed that a few of the cytomegalovirus-associated TCR beta chains recognize cytomegalovirus antigens. In a later genetic analysis, a missense DCLRE1C variant was associated with V-gene and J-gene trimming of TCR beta chains, and the association was replicated in an independent cohort. Because HLA typing was missing for some donors at each locus, association tests included only the typed subset. The presence/absence analyses assumed that sequencing depth was roughly uniform across donors, and that assumption may not be true. Strong co-occurrence of HLA alleles, especially DR and DQ, made assigning TCR associations to individual alleles difficult. At a false discovery rate of 0.05, a later analysis linked some 18,000 TCR beta sequences to specific HLA alleles. According to a later analysis, parvovirus B19, influenza, CMV and Epstein-Barr virus appeared linked to several top co-occurrence clusters. A group of highly shared sequence variants was considered likely to be a technical artifact of the sequencing pipeline. The study listed 164 TCR beta chains as associated with cytomegalovirus. The 87-base-pair reads could not distinguish some IMGT-functional V segments, including TRBV6-2 and TRBV6-3, so those segments were excluded. Broadly in line with IMGT annotations, most TCR beta V segments showed up in productive rearrangements about 90% or about 30% of the time in an earlier analysis of 587 of the donors. The authors suggested that the approach could potentially be generalized to other disease states and immunological phenotypes. Most CMV-associated TCR beta chains appeared to be HLA-restricted in a later analysis, and the HLA associations seemed to be driven largely by CMV exposure. Immune exposure information for the cohort was limited to CMV serostatus. In a later analysis, HLA-associated TCR beta chains showed more clonal expansion and lower generation probabilities than non-associated chains that were equally common. The cohort was sequenced for TCR beta chains only, and without alpha or paired-chain data the features that could be detected were limited.

Regarding this clone: Its antigen is currently not known. Base qualities are not recorded, but no much larger clone differs from it by a single base.

The cohort was made up of approximately 670 healthy bone marrow donors. Cohort members were all nominally healthy when sampled, although unrecorded immune exposures were likely present. The donor was CMV seronegative and was included in the group of a few hundred seronegative cohort members. Each donor provided a peripheral blood sample, and peripheral blood mononuclear cells were used for TCR beta sequencing. Genomic DNA extraction from the blood cell samples was performed with the Qiagen DNeasy Blood Extraction Kit. Including the terminal cysteine and phenylalanine, the CDR3 comprises 17 residues. Of all the DNA, just the CDR3 is kept, 51 bases in frame from base 1. As encoded in the germline V gene, CDR1 is SQVTM while CDR2 is ANQGSEA. Clipping removes 6 bases from V and 0 bases from J, with 11 as the unmatched junction base count. Libraries were prepared through the immunoSEQ multiplex PCR assay. For the multiplex PCR, a mixture combining 60 forward primers for TCR Vbeta segments and 13 reverse primers for TCR Jbeta segments was used. The CDR3 region of rearranged TCR beta genes was amplified from genomic DNA by a multiplex PCR assay. On the Illumina HiSeq System, the amplified TCR beta libraries were sequenced as 87-base-pair reads. The authors' analysis ran thus. In a later analysis, about 80 million unique TCR beta chains were counted across the 500 to 700 repertoires, and roughly 11 million of these chains were shared by at least two donors. Raw reads were error-corrected and collapsed into unique sequences with a nearest-neighbor algorithm that merged closely related sequences to remove PCR and sequencing errors. CDR3 sequences were aligned to IMGT reference sequences to assign V, D and J gene segments. For a sequence to be retained, a match of at least six nucleotides was required to both a V gene segment and a J gene segment. Rearrangements were classified as productive when the CDR3 lacked stop codons and remained in frame with V and J, and all other rearrangements were classified as non-productive. Following IMGT convention, CDR3 was defined as the stretch from the second conserved V-encoded cysteine to the conserved J-encoded phenylalanine. The earlier analysis of fewer than 750 of the donors excluded sequences that lacked an unambiguous match to a single V gene segment. In an earlier analysis of several hundred of the donors, a V segment was called functional when productive rearrangements were above 56.7%, and segregating when the standard deviation between donors exceeded 5%. A statistical classification framework was built to diagnose cytomegalovirus status from the catalog of TCR beta chain sequences. V and J gene assignment, in a later analysis, came from comparing TCR nucleotide sequences with IMGT/GENE-DB human TR gene sequences. A later analysis assigned CDR3 sequences and most-parsimonious VDJ recombination scenarios with the TCRdist pipeline. In a later analysis, each TCR beta chain was defined by its CDR3 amino acid sequence together with its V-gene family, and reads lacking a unique V-gene family were excluded. To address suspected cross-contamination and a sequencing artifact, a later analysis removed roughly 580 highly shared, low-generation-probability nucleotide sequences. For each public chain, a later analysis derived a clonal expansion index from normalized ranks of inferred template counts within each repertoire. A later analysis computed generation probabilities with a VDJ recombination model fitted to out-of-frame rearrangements, and checked the results against IGoR. A later analysis scored TCR-TCR, TCR-HLA and TCR-CMV co-occurrence with hypergeometric tests, applying a repertoire-size bias correction to TCR pairs. A later analysis estimated false discovery rates by permuting HLA or CMV assignments 20 times. In a later analysis, co-occurring TCRs were grouped with DBSCAN, and TCRdist sequence similarity was added when clustering was performed within HLA-allele-positive subsets. Repertoires with fewer than 30,000 or more than 120,000 public chains were left out of co-occurrence clustering, as were five repertoires with anomalous nucleotide sharing. What TCRdb holds here is the immuneACCESS table cut down to in-frame rearrangements. Part of the clones is not present; checked against another copy, under half of the missing clones reflect an unresolved V gene, and the others are unexplained. D and trimming were read from the DNA, whereas the V and J calls and clone size are those reported in that table. The sample table contains around 200,000 clones; only one count was recorded for around 80% of them. The top ten hold around 0.2% of the sample.

This chain joins TRBV29-1 to TRBJ2-6; the central 7 bases match TRBD1. Sequenced input: PBMCs. This TCR was sampled from a girl aged 2 to 9 in good health and CMV-seronegative. The CDR3 has the sequence CSVRTGATSSGANVLTF. The DNA reads as follows: TGCAGCGTACGGACAGGCGCGACTTCCTCTGGGGCCAACGTCCTGACTTTC.